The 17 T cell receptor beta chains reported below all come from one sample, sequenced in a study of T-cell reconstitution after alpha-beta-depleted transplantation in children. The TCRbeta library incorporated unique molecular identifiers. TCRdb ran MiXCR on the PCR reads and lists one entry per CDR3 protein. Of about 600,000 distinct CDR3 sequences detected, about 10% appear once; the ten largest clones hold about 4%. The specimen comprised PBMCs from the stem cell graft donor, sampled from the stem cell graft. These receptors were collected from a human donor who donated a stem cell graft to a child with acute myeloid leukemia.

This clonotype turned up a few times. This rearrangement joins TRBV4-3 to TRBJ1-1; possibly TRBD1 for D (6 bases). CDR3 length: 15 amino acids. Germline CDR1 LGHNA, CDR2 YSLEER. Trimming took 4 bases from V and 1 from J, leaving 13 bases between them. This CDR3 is CASSPGARENTEAFF. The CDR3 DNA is TGCGCCAGCAGCCCAGGGGCACGGGAGAACACTGAAGCTTTCTTT.

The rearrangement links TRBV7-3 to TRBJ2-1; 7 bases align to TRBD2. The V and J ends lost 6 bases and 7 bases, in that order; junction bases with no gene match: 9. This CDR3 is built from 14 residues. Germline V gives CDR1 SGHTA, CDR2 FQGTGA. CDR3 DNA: TGTGCCAGCAGGAGACAGAGCGGGAAGAATGAGCAGTTCTTC. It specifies CASRRQSGKNEQFF. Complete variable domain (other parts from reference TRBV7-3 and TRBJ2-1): GAGVSQTPSNKVTEKGKYVELRCDPISGHTALYWYRQSLGQGPEFLIYFQGTGAADDSGLPNDRFFAVRPEGSVSTLKIQRTERGDSAVYLCASRRQSGKNEQFFGPGTRLTVL.

The CDR3 loop is CASSDDRGAGELFF. The CDR3 nucleotides are TGTGCCAGCAGTGACGACAGGGGAGCCGGGGAGCTGTTTTTT. The chain couples TRBV6-1 to TRBJ2-2; 8 bases align to TRBD1. V trimming: 3 bases; J trimming: 6 bases; junction bases outside the gene matches: 3. This CDR3 has 14 amino acids. Germline values: CDR1 MNHNS, CDR2 SASEGT.

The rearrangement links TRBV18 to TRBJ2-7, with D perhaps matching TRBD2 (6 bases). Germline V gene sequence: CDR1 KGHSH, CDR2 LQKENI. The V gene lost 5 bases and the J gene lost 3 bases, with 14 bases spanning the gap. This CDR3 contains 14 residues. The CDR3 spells CASSTGQGGYEQYF. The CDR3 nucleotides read TGTGCCAGCTCAACGGGTCAGGGAGGCTACGAGCAGTACTTC.

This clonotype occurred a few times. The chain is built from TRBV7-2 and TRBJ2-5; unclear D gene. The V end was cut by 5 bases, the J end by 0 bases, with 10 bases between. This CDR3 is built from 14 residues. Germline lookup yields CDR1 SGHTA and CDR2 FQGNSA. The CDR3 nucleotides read TGTGCCAGCAGCCCCTCTGGGGACCAAGAGACCCAGTACTTC. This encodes CASSPSGDQETQYF.

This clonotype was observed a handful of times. The chain's CDR3 is CASSSTLAGGGREQFF. The DNA of the CDR3 is TGCGCCAGCAGCTCGACACTAGCGGGAGGGGGGCGTGAGCAGTTCTTC. The rearrangement uses TRBV5-1 and TRBJ2-1; 13 nucleotides agree with TRBD2. The V gene end was trimmed by 3 bases and the J gene end by 9 bases; junction bases not matched to a gene: 9. The CDR3 covers 16 residues. Per germline, CDR1 SGHRS and CDR2 YFSETQ.

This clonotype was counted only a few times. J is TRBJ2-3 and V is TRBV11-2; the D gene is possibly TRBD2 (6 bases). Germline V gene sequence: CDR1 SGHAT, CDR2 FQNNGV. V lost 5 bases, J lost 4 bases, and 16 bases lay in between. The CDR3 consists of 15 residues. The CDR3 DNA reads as TGTGCCAGCAGCCCTCCCGCGGGACTCTCAGATACGCAGTATTTT. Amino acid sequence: CASSPPAGLSDTQYF. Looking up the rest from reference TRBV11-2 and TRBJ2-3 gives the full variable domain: EAGVAQSPRYKIIEKRQSVAFWCNPISGHATLYWYQQILGQGPKLLIQFQNNGVVDDSQLPKDRFSAERLKGVDSTLKIQPAKLEDSAVYLCASSPPAGLSDTQYFGPGTRLTVL.

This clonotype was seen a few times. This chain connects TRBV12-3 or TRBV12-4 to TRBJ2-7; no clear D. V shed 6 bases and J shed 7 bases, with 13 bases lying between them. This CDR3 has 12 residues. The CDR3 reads CASSLNRWEQYF. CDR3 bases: TGTGCCAGCAGCCTGAATAGGTGGGAGCAGTACTTC.

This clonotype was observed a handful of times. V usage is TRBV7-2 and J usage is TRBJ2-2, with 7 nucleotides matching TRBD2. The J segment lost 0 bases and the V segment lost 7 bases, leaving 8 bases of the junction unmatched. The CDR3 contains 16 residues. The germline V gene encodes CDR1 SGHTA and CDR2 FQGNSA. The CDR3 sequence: CASTKGRAANTGELFF. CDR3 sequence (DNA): TGTGCCAGCACCAAAGGGAGGGCAGCGAACACCGGGGAGCTGTTTTTT.

The CDR3 protein is CASSAGTVNTEAFF. For the CDR3, the DNA is TGTGCCAGCAGCGCCGGGACAGTGAACACTGAAGCTTTCTTT. The V gene is TRBV7-2, the J gene TRBJ1-1; the match to TRBD1 covers 7 bases. CDR1 is SGHTA, CDR2 FQGNSA, per germline. J was trimmed by 0 bases and V by 5 bases; bases with no gene match: 3. This CDR3 comprises 14 residues.

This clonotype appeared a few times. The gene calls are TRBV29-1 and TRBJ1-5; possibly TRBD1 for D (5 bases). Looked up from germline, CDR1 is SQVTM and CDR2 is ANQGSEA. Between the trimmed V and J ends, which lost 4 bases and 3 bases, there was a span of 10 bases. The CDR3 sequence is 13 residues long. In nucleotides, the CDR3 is TGCAGCGTTGGTTCGGGGGTCAATCAGCCCCAGCATTTT. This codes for CSVGSGVNQPQHF.

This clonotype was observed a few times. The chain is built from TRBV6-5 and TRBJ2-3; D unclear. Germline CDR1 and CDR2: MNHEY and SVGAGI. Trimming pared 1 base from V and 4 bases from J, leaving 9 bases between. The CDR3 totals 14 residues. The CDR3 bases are TGTGCCAGCAGTTACTACGGCCCGGCAGATACGCAGTATTTT. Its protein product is CASSYYGPADTQYF.

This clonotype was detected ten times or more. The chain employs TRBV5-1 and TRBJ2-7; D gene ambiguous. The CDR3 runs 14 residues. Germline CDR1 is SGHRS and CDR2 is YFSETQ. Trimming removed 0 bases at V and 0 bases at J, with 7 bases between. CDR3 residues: CASSLVPGSYEQYF. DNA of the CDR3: TGCGCCAGCAGCTTGGTGCCCGGCTCCTACGAGCAGTACTTC.

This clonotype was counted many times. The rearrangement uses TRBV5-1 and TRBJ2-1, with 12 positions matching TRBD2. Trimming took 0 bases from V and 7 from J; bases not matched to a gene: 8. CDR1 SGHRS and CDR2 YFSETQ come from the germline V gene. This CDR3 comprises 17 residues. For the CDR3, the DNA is TGCGCCAGCAGCTTGGTTGCTAGCGGGAGGGAAAGGAATGAGCAGTTCTTC. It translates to CASSLVASGRERNEQFF. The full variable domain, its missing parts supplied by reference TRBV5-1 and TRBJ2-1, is KAGVTQTPRYLIKTRGQQVTLSCSPISGHRSVSWYQQTPGQGLQFLFEYFSETQRNKGNFPGRFSGRQFSNSRSEMNVSTLELGDSALYLCASSLVASGRERNEQFFGPGTRLTVL.

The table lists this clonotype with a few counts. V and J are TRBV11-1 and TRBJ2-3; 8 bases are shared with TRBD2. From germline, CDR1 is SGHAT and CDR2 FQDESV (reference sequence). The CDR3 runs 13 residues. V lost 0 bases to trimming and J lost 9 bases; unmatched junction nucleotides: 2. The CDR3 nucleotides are TGTGCCAGCAGCTTAGCTGGCGGGAGGACGCAGTATTTT. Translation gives CASSLAGGRTQYF.

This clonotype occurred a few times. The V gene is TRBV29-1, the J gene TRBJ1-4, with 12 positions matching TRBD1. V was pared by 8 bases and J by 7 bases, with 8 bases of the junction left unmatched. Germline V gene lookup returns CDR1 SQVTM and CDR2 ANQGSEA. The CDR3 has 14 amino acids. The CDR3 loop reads CSTGQGASPEKLFF. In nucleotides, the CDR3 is TGCAGCACGGGACAGGGGGCTTCCCCTGAAAAACTGTTTTTT.

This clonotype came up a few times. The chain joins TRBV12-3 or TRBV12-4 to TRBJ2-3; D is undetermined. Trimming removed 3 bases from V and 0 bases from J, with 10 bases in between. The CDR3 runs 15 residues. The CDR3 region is CASSLQSPSTDTQYF. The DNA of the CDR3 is TGTGCCAGCAGTTTGCAGTCACCTAGCACAGATACGCAGTATTTT.